This entry lists 5 T cell receptor beta chains sequenced from one sample in a study of cytomegalovirus exposure and HLA in healthy donors. PCR primers comprised 60 Vbeta and 13 Jbeta primers. This table comes from immunoSEQ multiplex PCR, and its TCRdb copy is limited to in-frame clones, with some not included. The table lists about 150,000 clones, roughly 68% of them singletons. Sequenced: PBMCs. The origin of the receptors is a man aged 55 to 70 in good health and CMV-seronegative.

The V call is TRBV5-1, the J call TRBJ1-1, with 7 positions matching TRBD1. CDR1 and CDR2 from the germline V gene are SGHRS and YFSETQ. The junction had 9 bases not matched to a gene; V was cut back by 7 bases and J by 6 bases. The CDR3 has 13 amino acids. CDR3 amino acids: CASRRTGQAEAFF. CDR3 in DNA: TGCGCCAGCCGACGTACCGGACAGGCTGAAGCTTTCTTT.

This clone was detected only a few times. The J gene is TRBJ2-5, the V gene TRBV19; TRBD2 matches 9 bases. The V and J ends lost 3 bases and 5 bases, in that order; junction bases with no gene match: 7. Per germline, CDR1 LNHDA and CDR2 SQIVND (reference sequence). The CDR3 covers 15 residues. The CDR3 sequence is CASSMISGSKETQYF. The CDR3 DNA follows: TGTGCCAGTAGTATGATTAGCGGGAGTAAGGAGACCCAGTACTTC.

The chain is built from TRBV6-1 and TRBJ2-2, with a possible D match to TRBD1 (5 bases). This CDR3 has 15 residues. Germline values: CDR1 MNHNS, CDR2 SASEGT. The V and J ends lost 2 bases and 3 bases respectively, with 10 bases between them. Here the CDR3 DNA reads TGTGCCAGCAGTGAAAGCCTACAGGACACCGGGGAGCTGTTTTTT. This sequence encodes CASSESLQDTGELFF.

This clone showed up just once. The chain carries TRBV28 and TRBJ1-1, with a weak D call TRBD1 (6 bases). V gave up 6 bases and J gave up 3 bases, with 11 bases separating them. CDR3 length equals 13 residues. CDR1 MDHEN and CDR2 SYDVKM come from the germline V gene. The DNA of the CDR3 is TGTGCCAGCAGATCTACAGGGCACACTGAAGCTTTCTTT. Translation gives CASRSTGHTEAFF.

This chain links TRBV10-3 with TRBJ2-1, with 9 bases matching TRBD2. This CDR3 has 15 residues. Germline assignment: CDR1 ENHRY and CDR2 SYGVKD. The V gene end was trimmed by 6 bases and the J gene end by 0 bases; junction bases not matched to a gene: 3. CDR3 amino acids: CAIRDSGSSYNEQFF. The CDR3 DNA reads as TGTGCCATCAGGGATAGCGGGAGCTCCTACAATGAGCAGTTCTTC.